A selection of T cell receptor beta chains follows, all from one sample in a study of cytotoxic CD8 clonotypes in ibrutinib-treated CLL. Measured with immunoSEQ multiplex PCR; TCRdb has only the in-frame clones, and not every one. In the table there are roughly 250,000 clones, around 70% of which are singletons. Source: PBMCs, taken after 24 months of ibrutinib treatment. The receptors were sampled from a human donor with chronic lymphocytic leukemia. CDR3s include the opening cysteine and the closing phenylalanine or tryptophan. The order of the fields is D gene, V gene, J gene, clone size, CDR3 protein, CDR3 DNA. A D gene is named only where the DNA matches it firmly. A clone size is listed for some rows: how often the clone was seen (once, few, many), or a class if it is expanded.

TRBD2	TRBV4-1	TRBJ2-3	-	CASSLQTSGRTDTQYF	TGCGCCAGCAGCCTACAAACTAGCGGGAGGACAGATACGCAGTATTTT
TRBD1	TRBV6-6	TRBJ2-6	-	CASTPGQGTGANVLTF	TGTGCCAGCACTCCCGGACAGGGAACTGGGGCCAACGTCCTGACTTTC
-	TRBV5-1	TRBJ2-5	-	CASSLSSRGPGETQYF	TGCGCCAGCAGCTTGTCCTCGCGGGGTCCGGGAGAGACCCAGTACTTC
TRBD1	TRBV27	TRBJ1-2	-	CASSLGQGKNYGYTF	TGTGCCAGTAGCTTAGGACAGGGAAAAAACTATGGCTACACCTTC
TRBD1	TRBV6-5	TRBJ1-2	few	CASSYSTGDYGYTF	TGTGCCAGCAGTTACTCGACAGGGGACTATGGCTACACCTTC
-	TRBV5-1	TRBJ2-7	-	CASSPLDGYEQYF	TGCGCCAGCAGCCCGCTTGACGGCTACGAGCAGTACTTC
-	TRBV2	TRBJ1-4	-	CATSGLTGSKLFF	TGTGCCACATCAGGATTAACTGGTTCCAAACTGTTTTTT
-	TRBV27	TRBJ2-7	-	CASSSIPQARYEQYF	TGTGCCAGCAGTTCAATACCCCAGGCTCGCTACGAGCAGTACTTC
TRBD1	TRBV10-3	TRBJ1-4	-	CAISEKGAGEEKLFF	TGTGCCATCAGTGAGAAGGGGGCAGGAGAAGAAAAACTGTTTTTT
-	TRBV30	TRBJ1-2	few	CAWIIGSVNYGYTF	TGTGCCTGGATCATCGGGTCGGTGAATTATGGCTACACCTTC
-	TRBV6-5	TRBJ2-7	-	CASSLQRQDYEQYF	TGTGCCAGCAGTTTGCAGCGACAGGACTACGAGCAGTACTTC
-	TRBV9	TRBJ2-2	-	CASSPDQGGGAGELFF	TGTGCCAGCAGCCCAGACCAGGGGGGAGGGGCCGGGGAGCTGTTTTTT
-	TRBV19	TRBJ2-5	-	CASSIGVRVAGETQYF	TGTGCCAGTAGTATAGGGGTGCGGGTAGCCGGGGAGACCCAGTACTTC
-	TRBV6-5	TRBJ2-7	few	CASSYSEGYEQYF	TGTGCCAGCAGTTACTCAGAGGGCTACGAGCAGTACTTC
-	TRBV6-5	TRBJ1-5	once	CASSYEGPGQPQHF	TGTGCCAGCAGTTACGAGGGCCCGGGGCAGCCCCAGCATTTT
-	TRBV28	TRBJ2-3	-	CASSSSRDTQYF	TGTGCCAGCAGTTCTAGTAGAGATACGCAGTATTTT
-	TRBV27	TRBJ2-7	-	CASSLLARGNEQYF	TGTGCCAGCAGTTTACTAGCTAGGGGCAACGAGCAGTACTTC
TRBD1	TRBV5-1	TRBJ1-5	few	CASSLEGAGNQPQHF	TGCGCCAGCAGCTTGGAGGGGGCAGGGAATCAGCCCCAGCATTTT
-	TRBV7-8	TRBJ2-7	-	CASSPRDLDEQYF	TGTGCCAGCAGCCCTCGGGATCTCGACGAGCAGTACTTC
-	TRBV9	TRBJ2-7	-	CASSDGKGNSYEQYF	TGTGCCAGCAGCGACGGTAAGGGAAACTCCTACGAGCAGTACTTC
TRBD2	TRBV29-1	TRBJ2-7	-	CSVGGGSSYEQYF	TGCAGCGTTGGGGGAGGGTCCTCCTACGAGCAGTACTTC
TRBD1	TRBV19	TRBJ1-5	once	CASSVPGTADQPQHF	TGTGCCAGTAGTGTTCCCGGGACAGCCGATCAGCCCCAGCATTTT
TRBD2	TRBV29-1	TRBJ2-7	once	CSVDGSSGVYEQYF	TGCAGCGTTGACGGATCTAGCGGCGTATACGAGCAGTACTTC
TRBD2	TRBV9	TRBJ2-3	-	CASSVWSSSGSTDTQYF	TGTGCCAGCAGCGTATGGTCTTCTAGCGGATCCACAGATACGCAGTATTTT
TRBD2	TRBV27	TRBJ2-7	few	CASSSLQTSGVAYEQYF	TGTGCCAGCAGTTCATTACAGACTAGCGGGGTGGCCTACGAGCAGTACTTC
-	TRBV5-8	TRBJ2-1	-	CASRFTGHVNNEQFF	TGTGCCAGCAGATTCACAGGACATGTGAACAATGAGCAGTTCTTC
-	TRBV5-5	TRBJ1-2	few	CASSPTGDINYGYTF	TGTGCCAGCAGCCCGACCGGAGACATTAACTATGGCTACACCTTC
-	TRBV7-6	TRBJ2-1	-	CASSLRGGSSYNEQFF	TGTGCCAGCAGCTTAAGGGGCGGCTCTTCCTACAATGAGCAGTTCTTC
-	TRBV27	TRBJ2-1	-	CASSFFHKSAQQFF	TGTGCCAGCAGTTTTTTCCACAAATCAGCGCAGCAGTTCTTC
-	TRBV27	TRBJ2-1	-	CASTLAYPPLPGDEQFF	TGTGCCAGCACCTTAGCCTACCCACCTCTGCCTGGCGATGAGCAGTTCTTC
TRBD1	TRBV6-6	TRBJ2-7	-	CASSYDRGYEQYF	TGTGCCAGCAGTTACGACAGGGGTTACGAGCAGTACTTC
-	TRBV6-5	TRBJ2-2	-	CASSSGTANTGELFF	TGTGCCAGCAGTTCCGGGACGGCGAACACCGGGGAGCTGTTTTTT
-	TRBV11-2	TRBJ1-1	-	CASSFPGRPFF	TGTGCCAGCAGCTTTCCAGGGCGGCCTTTCTTT
-	TRBV6-5	TRBJ2-3	once	CASSQRKISTDTQYF	TGTGCCAGCAGCCAGCGGAAGATCAGCACAGATACGCAGTATTTT
TRBD1	TRBV5-1	TRBJ2-3	-	CASSFGTGGGTDTQYF	TGCGCCAGCAGCTTCGGGACAGGGGGAGGCACAGATACGCAGTATTTT
-	TRBV21-1	TRBJ1-2	-	CASSKRGSHRYGYTF	TGTGCCAGCAGCAAACGAGGGTCTCATCGCTATGGCTACACCTTC
-	TRBV25-1	TRBJ2-5	once	CASSEPLGLETQYF	TGTGCCAGCAGTGAACCCCTAGGATTAGAGACCCAGTACTTC